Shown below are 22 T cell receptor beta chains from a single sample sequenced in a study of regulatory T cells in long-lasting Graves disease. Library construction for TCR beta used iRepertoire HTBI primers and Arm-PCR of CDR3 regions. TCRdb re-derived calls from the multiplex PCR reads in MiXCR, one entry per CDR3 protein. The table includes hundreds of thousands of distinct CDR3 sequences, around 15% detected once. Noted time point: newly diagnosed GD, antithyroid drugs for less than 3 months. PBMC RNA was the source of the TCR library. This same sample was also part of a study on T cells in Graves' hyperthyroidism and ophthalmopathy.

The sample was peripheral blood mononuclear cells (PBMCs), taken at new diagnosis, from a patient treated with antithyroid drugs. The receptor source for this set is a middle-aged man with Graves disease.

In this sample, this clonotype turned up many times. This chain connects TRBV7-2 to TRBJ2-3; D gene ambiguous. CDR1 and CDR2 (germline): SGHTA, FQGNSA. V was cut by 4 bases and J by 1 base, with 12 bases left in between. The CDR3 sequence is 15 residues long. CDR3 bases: TGTGCCAGCAGCTCCCGATTCACCGGCACAGATACGCAGTATTTT. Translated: CASSSRFTGTDTQYF. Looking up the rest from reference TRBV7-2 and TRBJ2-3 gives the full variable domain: GAGVSQSPSNKVTEKGKDVELRCDPISGHTALYWYRQSLGQGLEFLIYFQGNSAPDKSGLPSDRFSAERTGGSVSTLTIQRTQQEDSAVYLCASSSRFTGTDTQYFGPGTRLTVL.

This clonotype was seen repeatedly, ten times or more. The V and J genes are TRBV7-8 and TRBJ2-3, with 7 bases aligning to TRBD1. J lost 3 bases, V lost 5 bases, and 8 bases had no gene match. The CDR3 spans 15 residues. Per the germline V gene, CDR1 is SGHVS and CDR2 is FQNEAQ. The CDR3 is CASSRATGVTDTQYF. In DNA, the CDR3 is TGTGCCAGCAGCCGAGCTACAGGGGTGACAGATACGCAGTATTTT. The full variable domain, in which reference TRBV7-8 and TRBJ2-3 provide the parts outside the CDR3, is GAGVSQSPRYKVAKRGQDVALRCDPISGHVSLFWYQQALGQGPEFLTYFQNEAQLDKSGLPSDRFFAERPEGSVSTLKIQRTQQEDSAVYLCASSRATGVTDTQYFGPGTRLTVL.

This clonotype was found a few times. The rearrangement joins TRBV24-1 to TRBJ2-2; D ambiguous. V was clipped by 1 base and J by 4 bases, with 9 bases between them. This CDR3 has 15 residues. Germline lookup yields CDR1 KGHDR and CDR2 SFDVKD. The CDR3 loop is CATSDLNGITGELFF. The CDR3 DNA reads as TGTGCCACCAGTGATTTAAACGGTATCACCGGGGAGCTGTTTTTT.

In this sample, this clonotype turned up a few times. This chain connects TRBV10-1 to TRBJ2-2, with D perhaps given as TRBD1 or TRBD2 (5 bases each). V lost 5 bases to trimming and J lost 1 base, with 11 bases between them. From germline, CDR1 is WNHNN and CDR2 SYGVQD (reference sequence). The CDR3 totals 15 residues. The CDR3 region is CASSPGRMNTGELFF. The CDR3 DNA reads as TGCGCCAGCAGTCCGGGACGGATGAACACCGGGGAGCTGTTTTTT.

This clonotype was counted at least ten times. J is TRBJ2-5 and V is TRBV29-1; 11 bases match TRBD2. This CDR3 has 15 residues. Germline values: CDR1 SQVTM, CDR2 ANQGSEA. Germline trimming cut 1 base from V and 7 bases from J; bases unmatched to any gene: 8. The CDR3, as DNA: TGCAGCGTTGAAGTCCCGACTAGCGGGGATGGGACCCAGTACTTC. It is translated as CSVEVPTSGDGTQYF.

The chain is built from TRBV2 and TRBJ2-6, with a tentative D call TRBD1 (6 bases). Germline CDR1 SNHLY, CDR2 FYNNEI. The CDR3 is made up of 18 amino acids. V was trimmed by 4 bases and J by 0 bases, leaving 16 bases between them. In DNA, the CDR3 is TGTGCCAGCAGTGCACCCCAGGCGGACAGCTCTGGGGCCAACGTCCTGACTTTC. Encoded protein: CASSAPQADSSGANVLTF.

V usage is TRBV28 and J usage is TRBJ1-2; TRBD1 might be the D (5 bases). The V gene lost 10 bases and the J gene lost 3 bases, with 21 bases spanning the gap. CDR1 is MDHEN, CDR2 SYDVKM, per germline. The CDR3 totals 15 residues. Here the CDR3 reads CANNSMAGRHYGYTF. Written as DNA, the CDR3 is TGTGCCAACAACTCTATGGCAGGGAGGCACTATGGCTACACCTTC.

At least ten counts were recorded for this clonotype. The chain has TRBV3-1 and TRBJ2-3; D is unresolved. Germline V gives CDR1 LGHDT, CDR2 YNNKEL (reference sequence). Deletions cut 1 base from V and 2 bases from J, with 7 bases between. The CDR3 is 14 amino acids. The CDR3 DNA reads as TGTGCCAGCAGCCAAGTAGGTCTCACAGATACGCAGTATTTT. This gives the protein CASSQVGLTDTQYF.

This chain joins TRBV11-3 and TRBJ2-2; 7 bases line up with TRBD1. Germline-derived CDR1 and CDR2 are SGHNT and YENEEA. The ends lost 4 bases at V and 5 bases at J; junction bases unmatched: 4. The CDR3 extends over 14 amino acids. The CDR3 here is CASSSKQGTGELFF. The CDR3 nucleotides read TGTGCCAGCAGCTCTAAACAGGGGACCGGGGAGCTGTTTTTT.

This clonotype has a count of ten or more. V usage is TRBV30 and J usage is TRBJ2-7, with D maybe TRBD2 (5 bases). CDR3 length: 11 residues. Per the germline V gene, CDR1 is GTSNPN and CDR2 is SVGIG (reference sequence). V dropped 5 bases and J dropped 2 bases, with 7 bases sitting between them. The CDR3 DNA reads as TGTGCCTGGGGGAGACCCTACGAGCAGTACTTC. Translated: CAWGRPYEQYF. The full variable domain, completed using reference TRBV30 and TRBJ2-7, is SQTIHQWPATLVQPVGSPLSLECTVEGTSNPNLYWYRQAAGRGLQLLFYSVGIGQISSEVPQNLSASRPQDRQFILSSKKLLLSDSGFYLCAWGRPYEQYFGPGTRLTVT.

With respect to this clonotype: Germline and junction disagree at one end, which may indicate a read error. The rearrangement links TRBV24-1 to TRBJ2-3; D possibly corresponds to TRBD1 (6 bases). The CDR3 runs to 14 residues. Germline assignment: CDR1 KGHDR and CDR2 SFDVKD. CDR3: CATSETGGTDTRYF. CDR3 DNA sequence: TGTGCCACCAGCGAGACAGGAGGCACGGATACGCGGTATTTT.

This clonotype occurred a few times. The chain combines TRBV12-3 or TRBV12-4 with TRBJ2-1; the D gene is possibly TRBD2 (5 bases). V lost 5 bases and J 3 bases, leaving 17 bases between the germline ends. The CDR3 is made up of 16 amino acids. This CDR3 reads CASSPLAPPIYNEQFF. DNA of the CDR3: TGTGCCAGCAGTCCTCTAGCCCCTCCCATCTACAATGAGCAGTTCTTC.

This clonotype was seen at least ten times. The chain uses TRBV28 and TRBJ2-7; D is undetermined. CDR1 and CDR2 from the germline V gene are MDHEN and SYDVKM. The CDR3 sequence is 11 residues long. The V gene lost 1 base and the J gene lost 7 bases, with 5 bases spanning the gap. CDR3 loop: CASSLFREQYF. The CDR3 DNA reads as TGTGCCAGCAGTTTATTCAGGGAGCAGTACTTC.

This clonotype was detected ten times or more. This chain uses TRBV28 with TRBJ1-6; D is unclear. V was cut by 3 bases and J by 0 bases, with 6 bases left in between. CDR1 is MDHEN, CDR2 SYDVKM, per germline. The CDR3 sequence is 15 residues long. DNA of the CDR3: TGTGCCAGCAGTTTGAGCAGCTCCTATAATTCACCCCTCCACTTT. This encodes CASSLSSSYNSPLHF.

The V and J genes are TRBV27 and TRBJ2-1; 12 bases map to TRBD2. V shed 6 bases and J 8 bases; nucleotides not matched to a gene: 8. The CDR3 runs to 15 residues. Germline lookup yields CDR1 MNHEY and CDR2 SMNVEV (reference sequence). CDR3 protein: CASRMGLAGGHEQFF. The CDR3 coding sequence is TGTGCCAGCAGGATGGGGCTAGCGGGGGGGCATGAGCAGTTCTTC.

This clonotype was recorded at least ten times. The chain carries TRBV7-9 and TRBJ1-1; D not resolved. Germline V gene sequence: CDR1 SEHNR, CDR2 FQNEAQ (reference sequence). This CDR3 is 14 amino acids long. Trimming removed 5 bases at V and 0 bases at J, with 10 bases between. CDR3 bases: TGTGCCAGCAGCCCCCCTCCTCTGAACACTGAAGCTTTCTTT. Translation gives CASSPPPLNTEAFF.

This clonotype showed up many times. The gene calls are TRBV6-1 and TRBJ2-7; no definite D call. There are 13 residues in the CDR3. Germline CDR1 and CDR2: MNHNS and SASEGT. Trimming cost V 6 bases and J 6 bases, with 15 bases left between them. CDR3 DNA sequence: TGTGCCAGCAGGGCCGACTTGGCTCGCGAGCAGTACTTC. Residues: CASRADLAREQYF.

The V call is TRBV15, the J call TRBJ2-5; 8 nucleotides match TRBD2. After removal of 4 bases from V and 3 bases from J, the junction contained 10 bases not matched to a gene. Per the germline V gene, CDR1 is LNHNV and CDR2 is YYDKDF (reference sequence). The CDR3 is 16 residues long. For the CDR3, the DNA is TGTGCCACCAGCAAGGGGACGGGGGGGTTTGAAGAGACCCAGTACTTC. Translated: CATSKGTGGFEETQYF.

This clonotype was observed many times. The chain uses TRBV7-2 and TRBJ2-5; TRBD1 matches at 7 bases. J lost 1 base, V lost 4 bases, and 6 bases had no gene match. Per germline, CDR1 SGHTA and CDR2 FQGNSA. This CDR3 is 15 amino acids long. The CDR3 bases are TGTGCCAGCAGCTCCGCGACAGGGCCCCAAGAGACCCAGTACTTC. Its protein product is CASSSATGPQETQYF.

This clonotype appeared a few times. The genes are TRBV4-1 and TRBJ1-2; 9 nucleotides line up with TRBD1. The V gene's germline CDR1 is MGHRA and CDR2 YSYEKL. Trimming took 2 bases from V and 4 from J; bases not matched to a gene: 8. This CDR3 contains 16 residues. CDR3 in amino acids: CASSQLGQGPIYGYTF. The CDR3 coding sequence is TGCGCCAGCAGCCAACTCGGACAGGGGCCCATCTATGGCTACACCTTC.

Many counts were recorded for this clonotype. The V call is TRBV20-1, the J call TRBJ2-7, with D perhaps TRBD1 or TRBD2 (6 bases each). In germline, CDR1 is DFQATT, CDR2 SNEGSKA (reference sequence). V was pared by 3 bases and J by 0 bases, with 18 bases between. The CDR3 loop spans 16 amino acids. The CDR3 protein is CSARVGGPLSSYEQYF. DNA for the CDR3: TGCAGTGCTAGGGTGGGGGGCCCCTTAAGCTCCTACGAGCAGTACTTC.

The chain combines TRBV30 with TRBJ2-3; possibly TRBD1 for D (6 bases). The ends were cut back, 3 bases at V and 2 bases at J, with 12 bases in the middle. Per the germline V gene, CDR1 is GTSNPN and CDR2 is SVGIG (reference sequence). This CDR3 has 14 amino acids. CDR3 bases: TGTGCCTGGAGCACAGGGACGGTCACAGATACGCAGTATTTT. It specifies CAWSTGTVTDTQYF.